The clone carrying this T cell receptor (beta chain) appeared a few times. Produced via immunoSEQ multiplex PCR; TCRdb's table is partial and in-frame only. The data show approximately 46,000 clones, 80% to 95% seen once. This sample was included in a study of cytomegalovirus exposure and HLA in healthy donors. Germline trimming cut 6 bases from V and 5 bases from J; bases unmatched to any gene: 4. This CDR3 is 12 amino acids long. Looked up from germline, CDR1 is SNHLY and CDR2 is FYNNEI. The chain has TRBV2 and TRBJ2-7, with 7 bases identical to TRBD1. The TCR sequence derives from a woman aged 18-35 years in good health and CMV-seronegative. Sequenced material: PBMCs. Written as DNA, the CDR3 is TGTGCCAGCAGATTCGGACAGGACGAGCAGTACTTC. It translates to CASRFGQDEQYF.